The clone carrying this T cell receptor (beta chain) was observed a handful of times. Here immunoSEQ multiplex PCR was the method, and the copy in TCRdb shows in-frame clones only, minus some. The top ten clones hold around 2.5% of a sample with 120,000 to 150,000 clones, roughly 84% of them seen once. This entry is derived from a study of blood T cell repertoires in COVID-19. The sample taken for sequencing was peripheral blood. This TCR derives from a human donor with acute or convalescent COVID-19. The donor label of this sample is uncertain.

CDR3 nucleotide sequence: TGTGCCAGCAGCTTTGGGGGCGGTGACTATGGCTACACCTTC. Translation gives CASSFGGGDYGYTF. This chain connects TRBV5-5 to TRBJ1-2; D might be TRBD1 (6 bases). The germline gives CDR1 SGHKS, CDR2 YYEKEE (reference sequence). This CDR3 region has 14 residues. The germline V and J ends were trimmed by 2 bases and 3 bases, with 11 bases remaining between them.